Listed here is a single TCR beta chain. Its target is unknown. Trimming removed 2 bases from V and 5 bases from J, with 15 bases in between. This CDR3 spans 15 amino acids. The germline CDR1 and CDR2 sequences are SNHLY and FYNNEI. The sample is drawn from a study of cytomegalovirus exposure and HLA in healthy donors. Study-level points and caveats: Reportedly, fewer N-insertions than the approximately 680-donor mean appeared in an Asian-associated ancestry cluster in a later analysis. Reported performance of the classifier showed diagnosis of cytomegalovirus status with high specificity and sensitivity.

A multiplex PCR was run with 60 Vbeta primers and 13 Jbeta primers. Profiling relied on immunoSEQ multiplex PCR, and the TCRdb table lists in-frame clones only, not all of them. The profile shows fewer than 250,000 clones, 81% of them singletons. This chain uses TRBV2 with TRBJ1-2, with D unclear. The sequenced material came from PBMCs. This TCR was sampled from a man between 18 and 29 years old in good health and CMV-seronegative. CDR3 residues: CASSEFRAPGYGYTF. In DNA form, the CDR3 reads TGTGCCAGCAGTGAATTCAGAGCCCCGGGGTATGGCTACACCTTC.